In this sample, the clone carrying this T cell receptor beta chain turned up a few times. The data were obtained in a study of CD8 T cells in Susac syndrome. Sequencing of TCR beta covered CD8+ and CD4+ T cells obtained from blood. RNA in amounts of roughly 0.5 to 1 ug was reverse transcribed with random hexamers. From the immunoSEQ multiplex PCR reads, TCRdb called clonotypes with MiXCR, one entry per CDR3 protein. The data contain roughly 150,000 distinct CDR3 sequences, 92% of them singletons. Germline CDR1 and CDR2: MDHEN and SYDVKM. The V gene lost 6 bases and the J gene lost 0 bases, with 5 bases spanning the gap. The CDR3 covers 13 residues.

The chain uses TRBV28 and TRBJ2-2, with D maybe TRBD1 (5 bases). Input material: CD4+ T cells from PBMCs. The clonotype comes from a human donor in good health. The DNA of the CDR3 is TGTGCCAGCAGGGGGCCGAACACCGGGGAGCTGTTTTTT. It codes for CASRGPNTGELFF.